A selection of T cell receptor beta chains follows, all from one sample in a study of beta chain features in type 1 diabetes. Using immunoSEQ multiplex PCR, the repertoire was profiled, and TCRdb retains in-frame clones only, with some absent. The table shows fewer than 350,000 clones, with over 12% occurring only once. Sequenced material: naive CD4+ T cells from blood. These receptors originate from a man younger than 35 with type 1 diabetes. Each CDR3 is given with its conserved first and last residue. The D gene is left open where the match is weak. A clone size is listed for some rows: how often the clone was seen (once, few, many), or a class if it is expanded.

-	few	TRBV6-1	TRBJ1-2	CASSEGGRIYGYTF	TGTGCCAGCAGTGAAGGTGGCAGGATCTATGGCTACACCTTC
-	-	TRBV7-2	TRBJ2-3	CASSLRGTSSTDTQYF	TGTGCCAGCAGCTTGCGGGGTACTTCTAGCACAGATACGCAGTATTTT
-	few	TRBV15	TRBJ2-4	CATSRVDTIAKNIQYF	TGTGCCACCAGCAGAGTTGACACAATAGCCAAAAACATTCAGTACTTC
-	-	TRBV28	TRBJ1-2	CASSLSLGNYGYTF	TGTGCCAGCAGTTTGTCTCTAGGCAACTATGGCTACACCTTC
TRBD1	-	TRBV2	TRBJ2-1	CASGDRALYNEQFF	TGTGCCAGCGGGGACAGGGCTCTCTACAATGAGCAGTTCTTC
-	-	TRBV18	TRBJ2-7	CASSSGGMAYEQYF	TGTGCCAGCTCATCAGGGGGGATGGCCTACGAGCAGTACTTC
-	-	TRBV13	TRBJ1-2	CASSSTRAGGDYGYTF	TGTGCCAGCAGCTCCACTCGCGCAGGAGGAGACTATGGCTACACCTTC
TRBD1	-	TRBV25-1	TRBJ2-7	CASSDRGRVPYEQYF	TGTGCCAGCAGTGACAGGGGGCGAGTTCCCTACGAGCAGTACTTC
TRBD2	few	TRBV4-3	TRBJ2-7	CASSQDFALAGAEQYF	TGCGCCAGCAGCCAAGATTTCGCGCTAGCGGGGGCCGAGCAGTACTTC
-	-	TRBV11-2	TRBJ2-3	CASQLHGSDTQYF	TGTGCCAGCCAATTGCACGGGTCAGATACGCAGTATTTT
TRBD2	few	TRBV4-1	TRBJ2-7	CASSRESGGVSYEQYF	TGCGCCAGCAGCCGAGAGAGCGGGGGTGTCTCCTACGAGCAGTACTTC
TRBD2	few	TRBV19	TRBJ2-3	CASRELAGGDTQYF	TGTGCCAGTAGGGAACTAGCGGGAGGAGATACGCAGTATTTT
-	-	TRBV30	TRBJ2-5	CAWSVGGETQYF	TGTGCCTGGAGTGTTGGGGGGGAGACCCAGTACTTC
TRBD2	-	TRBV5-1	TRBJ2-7	CASSLAGTTSYEQYF	TGCGCCAGCAGCTTGGCGGGGACTACTTCCTACGAGCAGTACTTC
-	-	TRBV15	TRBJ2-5	CATSRGSGSQETQYF	TGTGCCACCAGCAGAGGATCAGGTTCTCAAGAGACCCAGTACTTC
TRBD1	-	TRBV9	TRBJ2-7	CASSTGVGYEQYF	TGTGCCAGCAGTACAGGGGTTGGCTACGAGCAGTACTTC
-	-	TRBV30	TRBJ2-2	CAWSGSGNTGELFF	TGTGCCTGGAGTGGAAGCGGAAATACCGGGGAGCTGTTTTTT
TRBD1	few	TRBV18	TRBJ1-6	CASSEGQGNSPLHF	TGTGCCAGCTCCGAGGGACAGGGAAATTCACCCCTCCACTTT
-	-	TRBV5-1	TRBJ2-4	CASGSDANIQYF	TGCGCCAGCGGCAGCGACGCCAACATTCAGTACTTC
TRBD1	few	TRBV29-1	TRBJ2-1	CSVRRDRGGNEQFF	TGCAGCGTCCGACGGGACAGGGGAGGGAATGAGCAGTTCTTC
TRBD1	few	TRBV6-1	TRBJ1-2	CASRSDDRAYGYTF	TGTGCCAGTAGAAGCGACGACAGGGCTTATGGCTACACCTTC
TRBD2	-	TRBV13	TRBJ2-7	CASSPSGGRSYEQYF	TGTGCCAGCAGCCCGAGCGGGGGGAGATCCTACGAGCAGTACTTC
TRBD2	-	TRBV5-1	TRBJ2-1	CASSLVGSGANEQFF	TGCGCCAGCAGCTTGGTTGGTAGCGGGGCTAATGAGCAGTTCTTC
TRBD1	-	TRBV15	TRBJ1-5	CATSRGGQGAGQPQHF	TGTGCCACCAGCAGAGGAGGACAGGGGGCCGGTCAGCCCCAGCATTTT
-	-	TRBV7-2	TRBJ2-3	CASSLGQGLGYTQYF	TGTGCCAGCAGCTTAGGTCAGGGGCTCGGGTATACGCAGTATTTT
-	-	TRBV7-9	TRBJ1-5	CASSLEGGGNQPQHF	TGTGCCAGCAGCTTAGAAGGTGGAGGCAATCAGCCCCAGCATTTT
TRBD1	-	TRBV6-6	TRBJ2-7	CASSPGQGIYEQYF	TGTGCCAGCAGCCCGGGACAGGGGATCTACGAGCAGTACTTC
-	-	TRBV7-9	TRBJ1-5	CASSLGGFHQPQHF	TGTGCCAGCAGCTTGGGAGGGTTCCATCAGCCCCAGCATTTT
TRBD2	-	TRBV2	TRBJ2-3	CASSGKREGDTQYF	TGTGCCAGCAGTGGGAAGCGGGAGGGAGATACGCAGTATTTT
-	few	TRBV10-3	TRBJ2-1	CAISGGLGDHNEQFF	TGTGCCATCAGTGGAGGGTTGGGTGACCACAATGAGCAGTTCTTC
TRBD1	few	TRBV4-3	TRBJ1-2	CASSQEGQGKGYGYTF	TGCGCCAGCAGCCAAGAGGGACAGGGTAAAGGGTATGGCTACACCTTC
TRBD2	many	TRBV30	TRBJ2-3	CAWSVGGDTQYF	TGTGCCTGGAGTGTCGGGGGGGATACGCAGTATTTT
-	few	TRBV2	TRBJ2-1	CASSETTVEFF	TGTGCCAGCAGTGAGACGACAGTGGAGTTCTTC
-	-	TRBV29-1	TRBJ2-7	CSVQYPDRKSYYEQYF	TGCAGCGTCCAGTACCCGGACAGAAAGAGCTACTACGAGCAGTACTTC
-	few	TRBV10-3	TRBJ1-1	CAISERQENTEAFF	TGTGCCATCAGTGAGAGACAGGAGAACACTGAAGCTTTCTTT
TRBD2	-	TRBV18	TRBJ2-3	CASSQRGGTDTQYF	TGTGCCAGCTCACAACGGGGGGGCACAGATACGCAGTATTTT
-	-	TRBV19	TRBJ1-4	CASRVGGNEKLFF	TGTGCCAGTAGGGTCGGCGGGAATGAAAAACTGTTTTTT
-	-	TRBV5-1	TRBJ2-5	CASSSARPGLETQYF	TGCGCCAGCAGTAGCGCGCGGCCAGGCTTGGAGACCCAGTACTTC
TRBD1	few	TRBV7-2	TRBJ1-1	CASSLTLTGSSAEAFF	TGTGCCAGCAGCTTAACCCTGACAGGGAGTAGCGCTGAAGCTTTCTTT
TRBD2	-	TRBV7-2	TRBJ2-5	CASSLGRGGQETQYF	TGTGCCAGCAGCTTAGGGCGGGGGGGGCAAGAGACCCAGTACTTC
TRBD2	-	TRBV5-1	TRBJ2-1	CASRATGGSSYNEQFF	TGCGCCAGCAGGGCGACCGGGGGGAGCTCCTACAATGAGCAGTTCTTC
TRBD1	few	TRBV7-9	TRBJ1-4	CASSSGQGNEKLFF	TGTGCCAGCAGCTCGGGACAGGGGAATGAAAAACTGTTTTTT
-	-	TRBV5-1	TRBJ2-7	CASSLSSSYEIYEQYF	TGCGCCAGCAGCTTGTCATCCAGTTATGAAATCTACGAGCAGTACTTC
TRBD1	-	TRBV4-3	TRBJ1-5	CASSQDVWDSPPGDQPQHF	TGCGCCAGCAGCCAAGATGTATGGGACAGTCCGCCAGGGGATCAGCCCCAGCATTTT
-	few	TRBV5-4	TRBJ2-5	CASTINRLQETQYF	TGTGCCAGCACCATTAACCGACTTCAAGAGACCCAGTACTTC
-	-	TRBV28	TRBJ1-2	CASSASNYGYTF	TGTGCCAGCAGTGCTAGTAACTATGGCTACACCTTC
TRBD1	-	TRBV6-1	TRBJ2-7	CASSVERTGINEQYF	TGTGCCAGCAGTGTCGAGCGGACAGGGATCAACGAGCAGTACTTC